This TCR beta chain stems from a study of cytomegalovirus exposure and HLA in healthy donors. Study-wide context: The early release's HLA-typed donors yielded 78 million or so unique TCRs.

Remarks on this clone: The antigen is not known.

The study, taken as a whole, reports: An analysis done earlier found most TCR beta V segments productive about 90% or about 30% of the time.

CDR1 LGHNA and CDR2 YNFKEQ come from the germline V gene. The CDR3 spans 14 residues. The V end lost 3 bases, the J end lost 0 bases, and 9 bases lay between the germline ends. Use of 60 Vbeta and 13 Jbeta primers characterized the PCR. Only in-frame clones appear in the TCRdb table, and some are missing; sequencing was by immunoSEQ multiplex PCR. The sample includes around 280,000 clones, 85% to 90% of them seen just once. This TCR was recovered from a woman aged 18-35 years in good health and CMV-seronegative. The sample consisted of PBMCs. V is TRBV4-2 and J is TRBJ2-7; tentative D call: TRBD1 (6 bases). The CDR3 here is CASSQGHSSYEQYF. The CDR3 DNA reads TGTGCCAGCAGCCAGGGACATTCCTCCTACGAGCAGTACTTC.